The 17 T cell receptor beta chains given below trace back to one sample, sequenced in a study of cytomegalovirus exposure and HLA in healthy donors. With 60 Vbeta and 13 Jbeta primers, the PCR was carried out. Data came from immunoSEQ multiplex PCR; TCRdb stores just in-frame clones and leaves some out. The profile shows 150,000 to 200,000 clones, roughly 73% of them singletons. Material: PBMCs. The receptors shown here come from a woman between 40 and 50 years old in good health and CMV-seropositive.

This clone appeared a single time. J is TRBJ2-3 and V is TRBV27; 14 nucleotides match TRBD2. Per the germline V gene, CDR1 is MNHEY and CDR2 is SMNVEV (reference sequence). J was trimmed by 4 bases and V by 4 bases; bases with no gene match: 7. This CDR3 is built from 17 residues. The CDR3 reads CASSSPGLAGDPDTQYF. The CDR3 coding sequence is TGTGCCAGCAGTTCCCCGGGACTAGCGGGAGACCCAGATACGCAGTATTTT.

CDR3 region: CASSPNRGGAEAFF. In nucleotides, the CDR3 is TGTGCCAGCAGTCCAAACAGGGGTGGAGCTGAAGCTTTCTTT. The rearrangement uses TRBV2 and TRBJ1-1, with 7 bases fitting TRBD1. CDR1 and CDR2 from the germline V gene are SNHLY and FYNNEI. The trim removed 5 bases at V and 6 bases at J, leaving 9 bases unmatched. The CDR3 sequence is 14 residues long.

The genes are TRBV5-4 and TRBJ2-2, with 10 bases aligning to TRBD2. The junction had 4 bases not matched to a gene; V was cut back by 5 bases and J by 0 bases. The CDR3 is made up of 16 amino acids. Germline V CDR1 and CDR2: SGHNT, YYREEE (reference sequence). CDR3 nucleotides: TGTGCCAGCAGAACCGGGACTAGCGCGAACACCGGGGAGCTGTTTTTT. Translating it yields CASRTGTSANTGELFF.

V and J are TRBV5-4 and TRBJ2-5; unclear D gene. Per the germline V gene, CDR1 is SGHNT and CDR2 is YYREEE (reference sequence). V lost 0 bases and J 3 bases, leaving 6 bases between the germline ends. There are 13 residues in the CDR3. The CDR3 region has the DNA TGTGCCAGCAGCTTGGTGTCAGAAGAGACCCAGTACTTC. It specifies CASSLVSEETQYF.

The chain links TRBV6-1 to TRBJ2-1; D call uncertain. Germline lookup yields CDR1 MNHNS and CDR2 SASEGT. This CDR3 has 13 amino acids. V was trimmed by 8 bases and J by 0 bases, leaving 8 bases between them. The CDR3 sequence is CASSESSYNEQFF. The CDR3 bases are TGTGCCAGCTCCGAGTCCTCCTACAATGAGCAGTTCTTC.

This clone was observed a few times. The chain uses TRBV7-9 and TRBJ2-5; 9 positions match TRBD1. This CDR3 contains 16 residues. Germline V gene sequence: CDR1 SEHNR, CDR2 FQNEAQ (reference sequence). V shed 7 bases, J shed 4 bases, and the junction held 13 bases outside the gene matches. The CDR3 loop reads CASNLGGGQGPETQYF. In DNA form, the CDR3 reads TGTGCCAGCAACCTGGGGGGGGGACAGGGCCCAGAGACCCAGTACTTC.

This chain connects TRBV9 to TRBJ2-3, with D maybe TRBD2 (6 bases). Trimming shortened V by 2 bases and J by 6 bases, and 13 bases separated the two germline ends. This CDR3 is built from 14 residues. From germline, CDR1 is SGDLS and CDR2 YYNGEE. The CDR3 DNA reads TGTGCCAGCAGCGTGGGACTGTGGGGTGATACGCAGTATTTT. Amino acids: CASSVGLWGDTQYF.

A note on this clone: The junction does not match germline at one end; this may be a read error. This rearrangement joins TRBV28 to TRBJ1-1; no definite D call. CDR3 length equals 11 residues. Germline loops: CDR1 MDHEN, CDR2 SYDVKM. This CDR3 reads CASSLKWAATF. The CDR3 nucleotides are TGTGCCAGCAGTTTAAAGTGGGCCGCAACCTTT.

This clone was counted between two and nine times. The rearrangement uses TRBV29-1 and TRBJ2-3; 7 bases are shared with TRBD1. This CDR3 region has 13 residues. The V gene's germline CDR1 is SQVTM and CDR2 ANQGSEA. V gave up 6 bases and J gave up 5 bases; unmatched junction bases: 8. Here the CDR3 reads CSVAGPGGDTQYF. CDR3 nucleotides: TGCAGCGTGGCCGGGCCAGGGGGAGATACGCAGTATTTT.

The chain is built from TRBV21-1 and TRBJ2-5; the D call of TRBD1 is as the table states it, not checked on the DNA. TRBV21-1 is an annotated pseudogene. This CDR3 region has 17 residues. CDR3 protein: CASSKHRKKGAGETQYF. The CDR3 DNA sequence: TGTGCCAGCAGCAAACACCGAAAAAAGGGGGCAGGGGAGACCCAGTACTTC.

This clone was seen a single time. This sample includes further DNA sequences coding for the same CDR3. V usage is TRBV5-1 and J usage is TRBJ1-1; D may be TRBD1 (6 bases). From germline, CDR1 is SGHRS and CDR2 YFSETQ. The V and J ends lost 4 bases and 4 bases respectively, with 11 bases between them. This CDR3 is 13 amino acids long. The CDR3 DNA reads TGCGCCAGCAGCCTCAGAGGGGGCACTGAAGCTTTCTTT. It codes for CASSLRGGTEAFF.

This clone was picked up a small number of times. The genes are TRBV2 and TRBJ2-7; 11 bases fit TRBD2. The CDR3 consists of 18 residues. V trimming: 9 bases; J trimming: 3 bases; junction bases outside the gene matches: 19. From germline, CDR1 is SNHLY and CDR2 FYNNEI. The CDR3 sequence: CASEGRGLAGGSGYEQYF. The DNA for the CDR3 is TGTGCCAGTGAGGGCCGTGGGCTAGCGGGAGGAAGTGGCTACGAGCAGTACTTC.

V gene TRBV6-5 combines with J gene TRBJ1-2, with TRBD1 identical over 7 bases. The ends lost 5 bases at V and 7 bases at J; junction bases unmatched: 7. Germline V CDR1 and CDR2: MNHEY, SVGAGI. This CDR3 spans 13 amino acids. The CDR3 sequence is CASSPRSGGGYTF. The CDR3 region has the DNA TGTGCCAGCAGTCCCCGGTCAGGGGGTGGCTACACCTTC.

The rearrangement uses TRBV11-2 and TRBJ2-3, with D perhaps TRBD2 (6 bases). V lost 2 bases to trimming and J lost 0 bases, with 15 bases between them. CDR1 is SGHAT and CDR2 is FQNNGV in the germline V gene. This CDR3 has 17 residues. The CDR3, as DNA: TGTGCCAGCAGCTTACTATTCCTAGCGTCTAGCACAGATACGCAGTATTTT. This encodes CASSLLFLASSTDTQYF.

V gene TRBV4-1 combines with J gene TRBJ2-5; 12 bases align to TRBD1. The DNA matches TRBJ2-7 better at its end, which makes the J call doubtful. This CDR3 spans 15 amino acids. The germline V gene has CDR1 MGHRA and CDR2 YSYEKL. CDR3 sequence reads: CASSHTGTGGDEQYF. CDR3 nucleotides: TGCGCCAGCAGCCATACCGGGACAGGGGGCGACGAGCAGTACTTC.

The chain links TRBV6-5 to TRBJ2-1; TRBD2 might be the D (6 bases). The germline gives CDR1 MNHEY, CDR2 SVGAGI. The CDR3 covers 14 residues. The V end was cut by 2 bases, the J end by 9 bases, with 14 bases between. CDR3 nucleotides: TGTGCCAGCAGTTACGATCAAGGAGGGCGTGAGCAGTTCTTC. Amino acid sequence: CASSYDQGGREQFF.

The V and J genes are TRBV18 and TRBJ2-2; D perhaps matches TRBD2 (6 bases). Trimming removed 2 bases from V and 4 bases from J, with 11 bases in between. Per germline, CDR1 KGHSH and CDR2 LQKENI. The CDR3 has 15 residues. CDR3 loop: CASSPNGRSTGELFF. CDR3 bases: TGTGCCAGCTCACCAAACGGGAGAAGCACCGGGGAGCTGTTTTTT.